Given below is one TCR beta chain in context. This clonotype was seen repeatedly, ten times or more. What this receptor recognizes is not known. The record has no base qualities; no much larger clone is one base away. The CDR3 measures 15 amino acids from cysteine to phenylalanine. CDR3 DNA only is kept here, 45 bases in frame from base 1. V was cut back by 0 bases and J by 5 bases, leaving a gap of 13 bases between them. The CDR1 and CDR2 encoded by the germline V gene are SGHAT and FQNNGV. Graves' hyperthyroidism was defined as stable when no progression to ophthalmopathy occurred over 18 months of follow-up. Hyperthyroidism patients were newly diagnosed, with disease duration under 2 months, and aged 18 to 65 years. The study excluded patients with uncontrolled infections, other autoimmune diseases, pregnancy or lactation. Diagnoses were based on clinical symptoms, serum thyroxine and TRAb, thyroid ultrasound and orbital computed tomography. Ficoll-Paque density gradient centrifugation was used to isolate PBMCs from approximately 10 ml of fresh peripheral blood. Total RNA was extracted with Trizol reagent, and quality was checked on an Agilent 2100 Bioanalyzer.

This sample is drawn from a study of T cells in Graves' hyperthyroidism and ophthalmopathy (dated 2019 in TCRdb). Some background on the complete study: Peripheral blood samples were taken at the time of initial diagnosis, prior to any treatment. To identify TCR V-J signatures that set the groups apart, the researchers used a discovery cohort of 95 to 100 patients, made up of 40 to 45 with Graves' ophthalmopathy and around 58 with stable Graves' hyperthyroidism. Prospective prediction of ophthalmopathy was tested in an independent validation cohort of approximately 18 hyperthyroidism patients and 15 to 17 patients who later progressed to ophthalmopathy. The 100 discovery patients were randomly divided into training and test sets at a 7:3 ratio. Thyroid tissue and blood T-cell repertoires from about six Graves' hyperthyroidism patients were also compared in the study. Once sampling was done, hyperthyroidism patients were given methimazole at a starting dose of 30 mg daily, whereas ophthalmopathy patients were given high-dose intravenous methylprednisolone. TCR Vbeta CDR3 sequencing of 120 to 150 peripheral blood samples (under 45 ophthalmopathy, around 80 hyperthyroidism and approximately 17 progressor patients) is reported in the paper. Overall study outcomes, separate from this receptor: Most expanded thyroid clonotypes (frequency above 0.001) were also detected in blood, a finding suggesting that blood repertoires may reflect thyroid immune responses. Ophthalmopathy was separated from stable hyperthyroidism by a 13 V-J signature model, with 85% to 90% sensitivity and around 81% specificity obtained in cross-validation and 80%/75% obtained in testing. In validation, the model predicted progression to ophthalmopathy a median of 6.5 months before onset, with approximately 68% sensitivity and almost 75% specificity. No statistical method was used to fix the sample size in advance, and group allocation was not hidden from the investigators.

The TCR beta CDR3 regions were amplified from the RNA transcripts. The first round of RT-PCR for the TCR CDR3 was performed with the HTBI primer set and the Qiagen OneStep RT-PCR kit. The libraries were constructed in a second round of multiplex PCR and then size-selected and purified. Sequencing of the libraries was done on an Illumina HiSeq2000 using paired-end 100 bp reads. In the source study's methods: Raw data were processed with SOAPnuke, discarding reads with adapters, uncalled bases, mean Phred below 15, or no exact constant-primer or identifier match. High-quality paired reads were merged with COPE v1.2.5, and unique nucleotide sequences were defined as clonotypes. MiTCR v1.1 was used to align clonotypes to the IMGT TRBV, TRBD and TRBJ reference segments. The analysis was restricted to V-J combinations with a frequency above 0.0001, which together covered 99.2% of the repertoires. A TCS score was defined as the ratio of F50 (clonal expansion) to E x V (chaos), with BLOSUM62-based TCRdist applied between CDR3 peptides within each V-J. Welch's t-statistics and random forest reduced around 520 V-J features to about 12, which were used in a naive Bayes classifier (R e1071). TCRdb applied fastp at Q25 and MiXCR to the public reads, then kept only in-frame beta chains. CDR3 protein sequences are deduplicated, and each keeps its most common genes and DNA. None of the V and J calls come from the authors' own analysis; TCRdb made them. For this sample there are 500,000 to 700,000 distinct CDR3 sequences; over 15% appear just once. The ten largest clones capture 18% of the sample.

This receptor chain uses TRBV11-2 and TRBJ2-5, with an unclear D gene assignment. The sequence derives from a woman between 18 and 29 years old with Graves' hyperthyroidism. Sequencing used blood. The CDR3 protein sequence reads: CASSLEARVLETQYF. The DNA sequence is TGTGCCAGCAGCTTAGAAGCCCGGGTCTTGGAGACCCAGTACTTC. Reference TRBV11-2 and TRBJ2-5 genes cover what lies past the CDR3, so the full variable domain is EAGVAQSPRYKIIEKRQSVAFWCNPISGHATLYWYQQILGQGPKLLIQFQNNGVVDDSQLPKDRFSAERLKGVDSTLKIQPAKLEDSAVYLCASSLEARVLETQYFGPGTRLLVL.